The text below deals with one TCR beta chain. Authors' processing steps: Amplified reference gene primers provided the basis for estimating nucleated cell counts. Data came from immunoSEQ multiplex PCR; TCRdb stores just in-frame clones and leaves some out. Clone size and the V and J calls come from that table; the DNA yielded D and trimming. Found here are 350,000 to 400,000 clones, approximately 86% of them singletons; the top ten hold under 8.5%. This sample was included in a study of blood T cell repertoires in COVID-19. Study-level background: Nucleic acid was either cDNA or gDNA, and it came from T cells, B-cell-depleted T cells, or PBMCs.

The V end was cut by 5 bases, the J end by 6 bases, with 22 bases between. This CDR3 contains 17 residues. Per the germline V gene, CDR1 is PRHDT and CDR2 is FYEKMQ (reference sequence). The source material was peripheral blood. This TCR derives from a woman aged 55-75 years with COVID-19, enrolled during active disease. This chain joins TRBV13 and TRBJ2-2; TRBD2 might be the D (7 bases). The CDR3 is CASSTLVGGGRPGELFF. The CDR3 DNA reads TGTGCCAGCAGCACCCTCGTTGGGGGGGGCCGACCCGGGGAGCTGTTTTTT.